The 29 T cell receptor beta chains below all came from one sample that was sequenced in a study of CD8+ T cells in alopecia areata. RNA was isolated and reverse transcribed to cDNA, the sequencing template. The assay was immunoSEQ multiplex PCR, and TCRdb's table has in-frame clones only and misses some. The data list more than 90,000 clones, none observed once; roughly a fifth falls to the top ten. Source material: lesional skin. Source of these receptors: a C3H/HeJ mouse with alopecia areata. As its MHC haplotype, the strain has H2-k.

As regards this clone: Genes here carry mouse names. The CDR3 end falls 4 residues outside the read, so it is completed with the germline J gene. V and J are TRBV13-3 and TRBJ2-4; TRBD2 matches 7 bases. The germline V gene has CDR1 NNHDY and CDR2 SYVADS. The CDR3 length is 13 residues. The CDR3 bases that were read are TGTGCCAGCAGAATCACTGGGGAAAAC. This sequence encodes CASRITGEN. The entire CDR3 protein is CASRITGENTLYF.

Concerning this clone itself: Mouse names are used for the genes. The CDR3 end lies 4 residues beyond the end of the read and is filled in from the germline J gene. The chain is built from TRBV17 and TRBJ2-7; 7 bases are a match to TRBD1. CDR3 length: 15 amino acids. CDR1 is MNHDT and CDR2 is YYDKIL in the germline V gene. The CDR3 loop is CASSRAQGVLYEQYF. Incomplete CDR3 DNA: TGTGCTAGCAGTAGAGCTCAGGGGGTCCTTTAT.

This clone has more than one count but fewer than ten. Gene labels here are mouse ones. The DNA ends 4 residues before the CDR3 does, and the rest of the CDR3 is filled in from the germline J gene. The J gene is TRBJ2-7, the V gene TRBV1, with D possibly being TRBD2 (5 bases). The germline CDR1 and CDR2 sequences are NSQYPW and LRSPGD (reference sequence). The CDR3 length is 14 residues. The CDR3 DNA, read in part, is TGCACCTGCAGTGCAGATAGGACTTTATAT. It encodes CTCSADRTLY. The complete CDR3 sequence is CTCSADRTLYEQYF.

This clone occurred a few times. Gene labels here are mouse ones. The read comes to an end 4 residues before the CDR3 does, leaving the germline J gene to fill in the end. The chain employs TRBV13-3 and TRBJ2-3; 8 bases fit TRBD2. The germline V gene has CDR1 NNHDY and CDR2 SYVADS. The CDR3 consists of 16 residues. With V trimmed by 1 base and J by 1 base, 5 bases remained unmatched. The CDR3 sequence: CASSDSGGWGAETLYF. The covered CDR3 bases are TGTGCCAGCAGTGATTCTGGGGGGTGGGGTGCAGAA.

The sample holds a few counts of this clone. TCRdb lists a protein that is different at residue 11 from the translated DNA; the protein given here uses the DNA translation. Mouse germline and gene names are used. The CDR3 end lies 3 residues beyond the end of the read and is filled in from the germline J gene. V gene TRBV13-1 combines with J gene TRBJ1-6; D not certain. TRBJ1-6 is treated as an ORF (open reading frame) with a function not yet certain. The CDR3 runs 14 residues. V was shortened by 2 bases and J by 6 bases, with 9 bases between the two germline ends. The germline CDR1 and CDR2 sequences are NSHNY and SYGAGN. The DNA read from the CDR3 is TGTGCCAGCAGTGAACTCAAACTTAATTCGCCC. This codes for CASSELKLNSP. The whole CDR3 sequence reads CASSELKLNSPLYF.

Remarks on this clone: Germline and genes: mouse. Read data end 4 residues before the CDR3 end; the end is taken from the germline J gene. The chain uses TRBV1 and TRBJ2-7, with a weak D call TRBD2 (6 bases). Germline CDR1 NSQYPW, CDR2 LRSPGD (reference sequence). V gave up 1 base and J gave up 3 bases, with 10 bases separating them. The CDR3 has 14 residues. This CDR3 is CTCSAARLDYEQYF. The DNA read from the CDR3 is TGCACCTGCAGTGCAGCCCGACTGGACTAT.

This clone was seen more than once but under ten times. Gene names refer to mouse genes. The CDR3 end is not reached by the read, which stops 4 residues before it; the germline J gene fills it in. The chain is built from TRBV1 and TRBJ1-1, with TRBD1 identical over 7 bases. The CDR3 consists of 15 residues. Germline trimming cut 0 bases from V and 0 bases from J; bases unmatched to any gene: 1. CDR1 is NSQYPW and CDR2 is LRSPGD in the germline V gene (reference sequence). This CDR3 is CTCSAEGGSNTEVFF. Incomplete CDR3 DNA: TGCACCTGCAGTGCAGAAGGGGGCTCAAACACA.

The sample holds a few counts of this clone. Mouse gene names and germline throughout. The sequence runs out 4 residues before the end of the CDR3; the remainder is reconstructed from the germline J gene. J is TRBJ2-1 and V is TRBV13-2; TRBD2 agrees at 9 bases. CDR1 is NNHNN, CDR2 SYGAGS, per germline (reference sequence). The V gene end was trimmed by 4 bases and the J gene end by 1 base; junction bases not matched to a gene: 0. The length of the CDR3 is 14 residues. The CDR3 loop reads CASGTGGNYAEQFF. The sequenced part of the CDR3 DNA is TGTGCCAGCGGTACTGGGGGGAACTATGCT.

For this clone: Gene names are mouse gene names. The read gets to within 4 residues of the CDR3 end, and the germline J gene fills in the rest. J is TRBJ1-1 and V is TRBV19; D is perhaps TRBD1 (6 bases). Germline values: CDR1 FNHDT, CDR2 SITEND (reference sequence). This CDR3 has 13 amino acids. Trimming removed 5 bases from V and 4 bases from J, with 12 bases in between. The chain's CDR3 is CASSYRVGTEVFF. CDR3 DNA (partial): TGTGCCAGCAGCTACAGGGTGGGCACA. Supplemented by reference TRBV19 and TRBJ1-1, the full variable domain reads GGIITQTPKFLIGQEGQKLTLKCQQNFNHDTMYWYRQDSGKGLRLIYYSITENDLQKGDLSEGYDASREKKSSFSLTVTSAQKNEMAVFLCASSYRVGTEVFFGKGTRLTVV.

This clone was seen a handful of times. Mouse germline and gene names are used. CDR3 loop: CTCSAGLGGRVDTQYF. Incomplete CDR3 DNA: TGCACCTGCAGTGCGGGACTGGGGGGGCGTGTTGAC. V and J are TRBV1 and TRBJ2-5; 14 bases are a match to TRBD2. The DNA ends 4 residues before the CDR3 does, and the rest of the CDR3 is filled in from the germline J gene. The CDR3 is 16 residues long. Germline V gives CDR1 NSQYPW, CDR2 LRSPGD (reference sequence).

In regard to this clone: Germline and genes: mouse. The covered CDR3 bases are TGCACCTGCAGTGCAGGGACTGGGGGCACTAAGGCT. Its protein is CTCSAGTGGTKA. The CDR3, in full, reads CTCSAGTGGTKAEQFF. V gene TRBV1 combines with J gene TRBJ2-1, with TRBD2 identical over 10 bases. The CDR3 goes on 4 residues after the read ends, and that part is filled in from the germline J gene. The germline V gene has CDR1 NSQYPW and CDR2 LRSPGD (reference sequence). This CDR3 comprises 16 residues.

This clone was found many times. Gene names are the mouse ones. Read sequence stops 4 residues before the CDR3 end, and the germline J gene provides the missing end. The gene calls are TRBV14 and TRBJ2-7; D gene ambiguous. The CDR3 runs to 11 residues. Trimming removed 2 bases at V and 3 bases at J, with 3 bases between. Per germline, CDR1 SGHDT and CDR2 FRDEAV. The CDR3 spells CASSFGYEQYF. Incomplete CDR3 DNA: TGTGCCAGCAGTTTTGGCTAT.

In regard to this clone: The listed genes are named as in mouse. The read ends 4 residues early relative to the CDR3; the germline J gene fills the gap. This sequence joins TRBV1 and TRBJ2-7; D possibly corresponds to TRBD1 (6 bases). Per the germline V gene, CDR1 is NSQYPW and CDR2 is LRSPGD (reference sequence). The length of the CDR3 is 13 residues. Trimming took off 6 bases at V and 2 bases at J, with 11 bases between the two ends. The CDR3 bases that were read are TGCACCTGCAGCCCTCAGGGGACCTAT. Amino acid sequence: CTCSPQGTY. The CDR3 in full is CTCSPQGTYEQYF.

With respect to this clone: These gene names are mouse names. The sequence runs out 4 residues before the end of the CDR3; the remainder is reconstructed from the germline J gene. The chain has TRBV13-3 and TRBJ1-2; TRBD1 matches 8 bases. V shed 5 bases, J shed 4 bases, and the junction held 7 bases outside the gene matches. The CDR3 runs to 14 residues. Germline V gene sequence: CDR1 NNHDY, CDR2 SYVADS. CDR3 bases read: TGTGCCAGCAGCGGGGACAGGACAAGCTCC. Translation: CASSGDRTSS. The full CDR3 sequence reads CASSGDRTSSDYTF.

This clone was detected a few times. DNA and listed protein disagree at residue 10, so the protein shown here was translated from the DNA. Any gene name here is a mouse gene name. The read ends 3 residues early relative to the CDR3; the germline J gene fills the gap. This sequence joins TRBV19 and TRBJ1-3, with D possibly matching TRBD1 (5 bases). Trimming left V 4 bases short and J 8 bases short, with 13 bases between. The CDR3 covers 13 residues. Germline V gene data show CDR1 as FNHDT and CDR2 as SITEND (reference sequence). CDR3 bases read: TGTGCCAGCAGTCCCGCGGGAGGGGATACG. Translated, it gives CASSPAGGDT. The whole CDR3 region reads CASSPAGGDTLYF.

This clone was counted between two and nine times. Each gene name is a mouse one. With the read ending 4 residues before the CDR3 end, the germline J gene is used to fill in that end. The V call is TRBV13-3, the J call TRBJ1-1; 12 bases line up with TRBD1. The trim removed 0 bases at V and 3 bases at J, leaving 6 bases unmatched. The CDR3 spans 17 residues. CDR1 and CDR2 (germline): NNHDY, SYVADS. The CDR3 bases that were read are TGTGCCAGCAGTGATGCAGGGACAGGGGGCCTCTACACA. Protein: CASSDAGTGGLYT. The whole CDR3 protein is CASSDAGTGGLYTEVFF.

As regards this clone: Any gene name here is a mouse gene name. The read terminates 4 residues ahead of where the CDR3 ends, so the germline J gene completes it. The chain recombines TRBV13-1 with TRBJ2-2; no firm D call. V was shortened by 6 bases and J by 2 bases, with 5 bases between the two germline ends. The CDR3 loop spans 12 amino acids. The germline V gene has CDR1 NSHNY and CDR2 SYGAGN. Incomplete CDR3 DNA: TGTGCCAGCACCTGGAACACCGGG. Encoded protein: CASTWNTG. The entire CDR3 protein reads CASTWNTGQLYF.

This clone was picked up a small number of times. Genes here carry mouse names. The read falls 4 residues short of the CDR3 end, and the missing part is taken from the germline J gene. This chain joins TRBV13-2 and TRBJ1-4; TRBD1 matches 8 bases. The CDR3 covers 15 residues. Per the germline V gene, CDR1 is NNHNN and CDR2 is SYGAGS (reference sequence). V shed 2 bases, J shed 3 bases, and the junction held 3 bases outside the gene matches. This chain's CDR3 is CASGDRGRTNERLFF. The part of the CDR3 DNA that was read is TGTGCCAGCGGTGACAGGGGGCGGACCAACGAA.

In its sample, this clone was seen a few times. At residue 12, TCRdb's protein is not the same as the translated DNA, so the protein here was read from the DNA. Mouse germline and gene names are used. The CDR3 end lies 3 residues beyond the end of the read and is filled in from the germline J gene. This sequence joins TRBV13-3 and TRBJ1-3, with D uncertain. V lost 0 bases and J lost 0, with 7 bases in between. CDR3 length equals 15 residues. Germline V gene sequence: CDR1 NNHDY, CDR2 SYVADS. CDR3 bases read: TGTGCCAGCAGTGATGTACAATTTTCTGGAAATACG. Its protein is CASSDVQFSGNT. The CDR3 in full is CASSDVQFSGNTLYF.

This clone was seen a few times. Gene names are mouse gene names. The read comes to an end 4 residues before the CDR3 does, leaving the germline J gene to fill in the end. The chain has TRBV13-2 and TRBJ2-2; tentative D call: TRBD2 (6 bases). CDR1 NNHNN and CDR2 SYGAGS come from the germline V gene (reference sequence). Trimming stripped 1 base from V and 2 bases from J, with 6 bases between. The CDR3 runs to 14 residues. The CDR3 here is CASGDWGNTGQLYF. CDR3 DNA (partial): TGTGCCAGCGGTGATTGGGGGAACACCGGG.

As for this clone: The listed genes are named as in mouse. The read ends 4 residues shy of where the CDR3 ends; the end is completed using the germline J gene. The chain employs TRBV19 and TRBJ2-5, with 10 bases aligning to TRBD2. CDR1 and CDR2 (germline): FNHDT, SITEND (reference sequence). The CDR3 runs 15 residues. CDR3 loop: CASRPLGGRGDTQYF. The CDR3 DNA, read in part, is TGTGCCAGCAGGCCTCTGGGGGGGCGCGGAGAC.

Comments on this clone: Any gene name here is a mouse gene name. The read halts 4 residues ahead of the CDR3 end, with the missing end drawn from the germline J gene. The genes are TRBV19 and TRBJ1-1; D uncertain. The CDR3 has 16 residues. Deletions cut 3 bases from V and 1 base from J, with 16 bases between. Germline V lookup: CDR1 FNHDT, CDR2 SITEND (reference sequence). The CDR3 DNA, read in part, is TGTGCCAGCAGTAGAGCGGGATGGGGTGGAAACACA. Protein: CASSRAGWGGNT. The whole CDR3 reads CASSRAGWGGNTEVFF.

This clone was counted only a few times. Each gene name is a mouse one. The read stops 4 residues short of the end of the CDR3; the missing end is completed from the germline J gene. This chain links TRBV1 with TRBJ2-2; TRBD2 agrees at 9 bases. This CDR3 spans 17 amino acids. With V trimmed by 0 bases and J by 2 bases, 4 bases remained unmatched. CDR1 and CDR2 from the germline V gene are NSQYPW and LRSPGD (reference sequence). CDR3 sequence: CTCSADLDWGNTGQLYF. CDR3 DNA (partial): TGCACCTGCAGTGCAGATCTCGACTGGGGGAACACCGGG. The variable domain in full, with the rest retrieved from reference TRBV1 and TRBJ2-2, is VTLLEQNPRWRLVPRGQAVNLRCILKNSQYPWMSWYQQDLQKQLQWLFTLRSPGDKEVKSLPGADYLATRVTDTELRLQVANMSQGRTLYCTCSADLDWGNTGQLYFGEGSKLTVL.

A few counts support this clone. Gene and germline names: mouse. The CDR3 end lies 4 residues beyond the end of the read and is filled in from the germline J gene. J is TRBJ2-7 and V is TRBV13-3; 8 bases agree with TRBD2. The V segment lost 7 bases and the J segment 2 bases; nucleotides outside the gene matches: 5. Germline V CDR1 and CDR2: NNHDY, SYVADS. The CDR3 consists of 13 residues. The CDR3 reads CASGWGDTYEQYF. The CDR3 DNA, read in part, is TGTGCCAGCGGCTGGGGGGACACCTAT.

This clone has only a few counts. The listed genes are named as in mouse. Read data end 4 residues before the CDR3 end; the end is taken from the germline J gene. The identical CDR3 is also encoded by other nucleotide sequences in the sample. This chain links TRBV1 with TRBJ2-4, with 7 nucleotides matching TRBD1. The CDR3 is 15 residues long. Germline CDR1 reads NSQYPW; CDR2 reads LRSPGD (reference sequence). The V segment lost 1 base and the J segment 1 base; nucleotides outside the gene matches: 2. This CDR3 is CTCSAADRGQNTLYF. The CDR3 DNA, read in part, is TGCACCTGCAGTGCAGCAGACAGGGGTCAAAAC.

Worth noting for this clone: Mouse gene names and germline throughout. The sequence runs out 4 residues before the end of the CDR3; the remainder is reconstructed from the germline J gene. V usage is TRBV14 and J usage is TRBJ1-4; perhaps TRBD1 as D (6 bases). The CDR3 sequence is 14 residues long. Germline V gives CDR1 SGHDT, CDR2 FRDEAV. The V gene lost 4 bases and the J gene lost 0 bases, with 7 bases spanning the gap. Incomplete CDR3 DNA: TGTGCCAGCAGTCAGGGGCTTTCCAACGAA. It encodes CASSQGLSNE. The entire CDR3 protein reads CASSQGLSNERLFF.

About this clone: The genes are named according to mouse. Read sequence stops 4 residues before the CDR3 end, and the germline J gene provides the missing end. V and J are TRBV1 and TRBJ2-3; D is possibly TRBD2 (6 bases). V was cut by 2 bases and J by 3 bases, with 9 bases left in between. The CDR3 length is 14 residues. Germline V gives CDR1 NSQYPW, CDR2 LRSPGD (reference sequence). Here the CDR3 reads CTCSALGRAETLYF. The sequenced CDR3 bases are TGCACCTGCAGTGCACTGGGGAGGGCAGAA.

This clone has more than one count but fewer than ten. Gene names and germline match the mouse. The read stops 4 residues short of the end of the CDR3; the missing end is completed from the germline J gene. The V gene is TRBV1, the J gene TRBJ1-4; D is unclear. Germline V CDR1 and CDR2: NSQYPW, LRSPGD (reference sequence). V lost 3 bases, J lost 5 bases, and 7 bases lay in between. The CDR3 consists of 13 residues. CDR3 sequence reads: CTCSADINERLFF. The part of the CDR3 DNA that was read is TGCACCTGCAGTGCTGACATTAACGAA.

This clone showed up many times. All gene names here are mouse names. The read ends 4 residues early relative to the CDR3; the germline J gene fills the gap. This rearrangement joins TRBV13-3 to TRBJ2-7; a weak D match, TRBD1 (5 bases). This CDR3 has 14 residues. V was pared by 2 bases and J by 3 bases, with 12 bases between. Per germline, CDR1 NNHDY and CDR2 SYVADS. CDR3 DNA (partial): TGTGCCAGCAGTGAGGTACAGGCCTTCTAT. Residues: CASSEVQAFY. The whole CDR3 sequence is CASSEVQAFYEQYF.